Following are 15 T cell receptor beta chains from one sample sequenced in a study of blood T cells in healthy people across ages. Primers used in a second PCR of roughly 7 to 12 cycles were a sample-barcoded 5' primer and a J-beta primer mix. MiXCR, run by TCRdb on the 5' RACE reads, gives a single entry per CDR3 protein. The data contain some 800,000 distinct CDR3 sequences, roughly 44% of them singletons. Material for sequencing was blood. Every receptor here comes from a man aged 55 to 70 in good health.

The V and J genes are TRBV28 and TRBJ1-2; D is unclear. This CDR3 has 13 residues. The V end lost 5 bases, the J end lost 7 bases, and 14 bases lay between the germline ends. Per germline, CDR1 MDHEN and CDR2 SYDVKM. Here the CDR3 reads CASSPLPLLGYTF. In DNA form, the CDR3 reads TGTGCCAGCAGTCCCCTTCCATTGCTTGGCTACACCTTC.

There are a few counts of this clonotype. The chain combines TRBV6-6 with TRBJ2-7, with D unclear. Trimming pared 2 bases from V and 5 bases from J, leaving 13 bases between. The CDR3 covers 14 residues. Germline CDR1 reads MNHNY; CDR2 reads SVGAGI (reference sequence). In DNA form, the CDR3 reads TGTGCCAGCAGTTACGGGCACCTCAAGGACGAGCAGTACTTC. Translation gives CASSYGHLKDEQYF.

The CDR3 nucleotides are TGTGCCTGGAGTGTAACGGGACAGGTCTATGGCTACACCTTC. The encoded protein is CAWSVTGQVYGYTF. The chain joins TRBV30 to TRBJ1-2; TRBD1 aligns across 8 bases. V shed 0 bases and J 4 bases; nucleotides not matched to a gene: 4. Per germline, CDR1 GTSNPN and CDR2 SVGIG (reference sequence). This CDR3 is 14 amino acids long. The whole variable domain, filled in from reference TRBV30 and TRBJ1-2, reads SQTIHQWPATLVQPVGSPLSLECTVEGTSNPNLYWYRQAAGRGLQLLFYSVGIGQISSEVPQNLSASRPQDRQFILSSKKLLLSDSGFYLCAWSVTGQVYGYTFGSGTRLTVV.

The chain joins TRBV3-1 to TRBJ2-1, with 11 nucleotides matching TRBD2. The germline gives CDR1 LGHDT, CDR2 YNNKEL (reference sequence). V dropped 2 bases and J dropped 10; count of bases not matched to a gene: 10. The CDR3 consists of 16 residues. The CDR3 reads CASSQTTGLADREQFF. CDR3 DNA: TGTGCCAGCAGCCAAACAACGGGACTAGCGGACCGGGAGCAGTTCTTC.

The V gene is TRBV12-3 or TRBV12-4, the J gene TRBJ1-2; possibly TRBD1 for D (6 bases). V lost 6 bases, J lost 4 bases, and 18 bases lay in between. The CDR3 sequence is 15 residues long. DNA for the CDR3: TGTGCCAGCAGCCCCGGGGGGGCCCTCATCTATGGCTACACCTTC. Translating it yields CASSPGGALIYGYTF.

A word on this clonotype: One end of the junction is discordant with germline, which a read error may explain. The chain joins TRBV7-3 to TRBJ2-5; a possible D gene is TRBD2 (5 bases). The germline CDR1 and CDR2 sequences are SGHTA and FQGTGA. The CDR3 loop spans 13 amino acids. The DNA for the CDR3 is TGTGCCAACAGCTTAACGCCGGGGGAGACCCAGTACTTC. Its translation: CANSLTPGETQYF.

This clonotype was observed at least ten times. The chain is built from TRBV29-1 and TRBJ2-1; no firm D call. V was trimmed by 7 bases and J by 0 bases, leaving 7 bases between them. This CDR3 region has 12 residues. The germline gives CDR1 SQVTM, CDR2 ANQGSEA. CDR3 region: CSASPSYNEQFF. The CDR3 DNA reads as TGCAGCGCCTCCCCCTCCTACAATGAGCAGTTCTTC.

This clonotype appeared a single time. A read error may account for a junction end that differs from germline. The chain employs TRBV12-3 or TRBV12-4 and TRBJ1-4; D gene unclear. The CDR3 covers 13 residues. The CDR3 bases are TGTGCCAGCAGTTTCAGAGCTAATAAAAAACTGTTTTTT. Its protein product is CASSFRANKKLFF.

This clonotype was seen more than once but under ten times. This chain joins TRBV12-3 or TRBV12-4 and TRBJ2-7; D gene unclear. This CDR3 comprises 13 residues. With 1 base removed from V and 7 bases from J, the gap between germline ends came to 11 bases. CDR3 nucleotides: TGTGCCAGCAGTTTAGTTAACCTGGGGGAGCAGTACTTC. Residues: CASSLVNLGEQYF.

The V gene is TRBV29-1, the J gene TRBJ2-5, with D perhaps TRBD1 or TRBD2 (7 bases each). TRBJ2-7 matches the DNA end more closely, so the J call is doubtful. This CDR3 has 13 residues. The germline gives CDR1 SQVTM, CDR2 ANQGSEA. The CDR3 nucleotides read TGCAGCGTTGAATTGCAGGGGGGGCACGAGCAGTACTTC. Translating gives CSVELQGGHEQYF.

The V call is TRBV25-1, the J call TRBJ2-5; 8 nucleotides match TRBD2. This CDR3 region has 16 residues. Germline trimming cut 1 base from V and 4 bases from J; bases unmatched to any gene: 8. CDR1 and CDR2 (germline): MGHDK, SYGVNS. This CDR3 is CASSELELAELETQYF. CDR3 in DNA: TGTGCCAGCAGTGAATTAGAACTAGCGGAATTAGAGACCCAGTACTTC. Supplemented by reference TRBV25-1 and TRBJ2-5, the full variable domain reads EADIYQTPRYLVIGTGKKITLECSQTMGHDKMYWYQQDPGMELHLIHYSYGVNSTEKGDLSSESTVSRIRTEHFPLTLESARPSHTSQYLCASSELELAELETQYFGPGTRLLVL.

CDR3 sequence reads: CASSETGGALNEQFF. The CDR3 nucleotides read TGTGCCAGCAGCGAGACAGGGGGCGCTTTGAATGAGCAGTTCTTC. V is TRBV2 and J is TRBJ2-1; 10 bases are shared with TRBD1. Germline loops: CDR1 SNHLY, CDR2 FYNNEI. V was clipped by 6 bases and J by 7 bases; unmatched bases: 9. There are 15 residues in the CDR3.

The chain combines TRBV5-1 with TRBJ1-2; 9 bases align to TRBD1. The CDR3 covers 13 residues. Germline trimming cut 4 bases from V and 5 bases from J; bases unmatched to any gene: 3. Germline CDR1 reads SGHRS; CDR2 reads YFSETQ. The CDR3 DNA sequence: TGCGCCAGCAGCCTACAGGGGGCATATGGCTACACCTTC. Encoded protein: CASSLQGAYGYTF.

This clonotype has only a few counts. The chain is built from TRBV5-1 and TRBJ2-3, with D possibly being TRBD2 (5 bases). The CDR3 runs 16 residues. Trimming cost V 1 base and J 7 bases, with 19 bases left between them. The germline V gene encodes CDR1 SGHRS and CDR2 YFSETQ. CDR3 nucleotide sequence: TGCGCCAGCAGCTTGAGCCGGGGTCTATTCGTCCATACGCAGTATTTT. Translation gives CASSLSRGLFVHTQYF.

This clonotype was seen at least ten times. The chain is built from TRBV27 and TRBJ2-7; no clear D gene. The CDR3 loop spans 13 amino acids. From germline, CDR1 is MNHEY and CDR2 SMNVEV (reference sequence). Trimming removed 3 bases at V and 4 bases at J, with 10 bases between. The CDR3 protein is CASSFSIKYEQYF. The CDR3 DNA follows: TGTGCCAGCAGTTTTTCCATAAAATACGAGCAGTACTTC.